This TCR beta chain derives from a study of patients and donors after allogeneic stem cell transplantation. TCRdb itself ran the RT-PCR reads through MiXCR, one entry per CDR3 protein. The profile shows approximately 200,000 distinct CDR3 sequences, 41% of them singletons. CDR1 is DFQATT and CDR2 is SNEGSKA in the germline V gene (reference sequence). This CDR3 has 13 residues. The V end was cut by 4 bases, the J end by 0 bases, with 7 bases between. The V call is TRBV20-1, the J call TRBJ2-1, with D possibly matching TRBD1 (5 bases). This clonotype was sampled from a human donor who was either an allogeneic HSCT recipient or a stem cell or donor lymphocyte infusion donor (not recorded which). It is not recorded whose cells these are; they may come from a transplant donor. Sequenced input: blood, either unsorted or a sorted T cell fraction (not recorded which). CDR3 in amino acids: CSATGPSYNEQFF. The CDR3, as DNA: TGCAGTGCTACAGGGCCCTCCTACAATGAGCAGTTCTTC.